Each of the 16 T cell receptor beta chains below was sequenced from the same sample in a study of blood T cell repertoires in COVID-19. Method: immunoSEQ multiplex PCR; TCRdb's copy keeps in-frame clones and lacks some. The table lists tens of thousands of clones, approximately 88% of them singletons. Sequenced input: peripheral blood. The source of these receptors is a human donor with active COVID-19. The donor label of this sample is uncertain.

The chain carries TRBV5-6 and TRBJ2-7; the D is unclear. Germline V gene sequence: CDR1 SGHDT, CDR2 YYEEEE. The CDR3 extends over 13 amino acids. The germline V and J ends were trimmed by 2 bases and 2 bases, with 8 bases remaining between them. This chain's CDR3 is CASSLAITYEQYF. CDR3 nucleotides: TGTGCCAGCAGCTTAGCAATCACCTACGAGCAGTACTTC. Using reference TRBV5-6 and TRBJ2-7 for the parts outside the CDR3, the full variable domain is DAGVTQSPTHLIKTRGQQVTLRCSPKSGHDTVSWYQQALGQGPQFIFQYYEEEERQRGNFPDRFSGHQFPNYSSELNVNALLLGDSALYLCASSLAITYEQYFGPGTRLTVT.

The CDR3 is CAHGFEAFF. Written as DNA, the CDR3 is TGTGCCCACGGTTTTGAAGCTTTCTTT. The V call is TRBV2, the J call TRBJ1-1, with D unclear. CDR3 length equals 9 residues. The V gene lost 11 bases and the J gene lost 7 bases, with 8 bases spanning the gap. Germline values: CDR1 SNHLY, CDR2 FYNNEI.

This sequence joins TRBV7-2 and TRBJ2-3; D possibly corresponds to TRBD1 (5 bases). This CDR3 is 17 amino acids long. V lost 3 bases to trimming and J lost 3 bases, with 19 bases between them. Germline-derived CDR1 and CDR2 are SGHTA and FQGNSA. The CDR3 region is CASSFSPLRGSTDTQYF. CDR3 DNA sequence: TGTGCCAGCAGCTTCTCCCCCCTTAGGGGCAGTACAGATACGCAGTATTTT.

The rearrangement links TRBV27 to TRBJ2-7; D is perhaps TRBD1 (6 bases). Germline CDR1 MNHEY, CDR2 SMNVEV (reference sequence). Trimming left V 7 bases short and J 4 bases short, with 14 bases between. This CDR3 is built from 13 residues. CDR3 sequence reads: CASTPLQGYEQYF. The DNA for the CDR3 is TGTGCCAGCACTCCATTACAGGGTTACGAGCAGTACTTC.

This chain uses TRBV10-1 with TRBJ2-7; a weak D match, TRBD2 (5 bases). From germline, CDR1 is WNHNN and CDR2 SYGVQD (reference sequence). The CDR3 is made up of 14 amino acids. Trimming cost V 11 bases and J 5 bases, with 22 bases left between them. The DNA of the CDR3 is TGCGCCCCTCCCGAGGGTGACTGGCCCCACGAGCAGTACTTC. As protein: CAPPEGDWPHEQYF.

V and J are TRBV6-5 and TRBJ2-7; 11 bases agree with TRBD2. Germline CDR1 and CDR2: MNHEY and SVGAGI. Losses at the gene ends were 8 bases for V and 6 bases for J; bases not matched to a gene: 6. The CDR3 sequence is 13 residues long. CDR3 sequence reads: CASRLGLAGEQYF. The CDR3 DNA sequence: TGTGCCAGCCGCTTAGGACTAGCGGGCGAGCAGTACTTC.

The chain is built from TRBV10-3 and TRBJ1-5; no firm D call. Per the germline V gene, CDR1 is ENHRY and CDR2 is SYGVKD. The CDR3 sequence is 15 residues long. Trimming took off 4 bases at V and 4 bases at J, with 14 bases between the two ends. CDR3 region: CAISVEGGPNQPQHF. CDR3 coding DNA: TGTGCCATCAGTGTCGAGGGAGGACCTAATCAGCCCCAGCATTTT.

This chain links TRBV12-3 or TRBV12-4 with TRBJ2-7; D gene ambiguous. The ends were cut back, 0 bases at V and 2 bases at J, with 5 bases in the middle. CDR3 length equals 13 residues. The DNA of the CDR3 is TGTGCCAGCAGTTTAGCCGAGGCCTACGAGCAGTACTTC. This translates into CASSLAEAYEQYF.

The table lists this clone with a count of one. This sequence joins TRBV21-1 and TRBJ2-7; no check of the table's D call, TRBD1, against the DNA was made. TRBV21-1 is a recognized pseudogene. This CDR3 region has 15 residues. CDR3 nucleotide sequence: TGTGCCAGCAGCAAAGAATTAGGACACCGCTACGAGCAGTACTTC. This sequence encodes CASSKELGHRYEQYF.

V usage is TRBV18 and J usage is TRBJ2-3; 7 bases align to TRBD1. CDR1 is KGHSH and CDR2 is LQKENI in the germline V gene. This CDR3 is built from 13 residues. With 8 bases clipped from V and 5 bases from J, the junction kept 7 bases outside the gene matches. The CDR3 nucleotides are TGTGCCAGCGCGACAGGGTCTGAAGATACGCAGTATTTT. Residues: CASATGSEDTQYF. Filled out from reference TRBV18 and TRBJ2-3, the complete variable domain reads NAGVMQNPRHLVRRRGQEARLRCSPMKGHSHVYWYRQLPEEGLKFMVYLQKENIIDESGMPKERFSAEFPKEGPSILRIQQVVRGDSAAYFCASATGSEDTQYFGPGTRLTVL.

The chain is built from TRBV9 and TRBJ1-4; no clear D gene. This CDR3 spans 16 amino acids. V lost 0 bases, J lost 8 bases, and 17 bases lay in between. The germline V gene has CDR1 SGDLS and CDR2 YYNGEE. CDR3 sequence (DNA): TGTGCCAGCAGCGTAGTTTCGGCTCTCGGGAGCGAAAAACTGTTTTTT. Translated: CASSVVSALGSEKLFF.

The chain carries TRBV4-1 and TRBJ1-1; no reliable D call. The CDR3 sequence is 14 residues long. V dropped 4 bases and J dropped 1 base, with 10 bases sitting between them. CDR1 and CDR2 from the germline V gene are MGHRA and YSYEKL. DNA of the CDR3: TGCGCCAGCAGCCTTAGCATGGGGAACACTGAAGCTTTCTTT. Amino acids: CASSLSMGNTEAFF.

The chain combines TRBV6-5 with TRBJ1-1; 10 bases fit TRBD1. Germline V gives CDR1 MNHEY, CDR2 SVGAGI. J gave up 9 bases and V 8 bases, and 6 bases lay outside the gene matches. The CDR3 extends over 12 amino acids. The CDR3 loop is CASPQGQGKAFF. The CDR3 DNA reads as TGTGCCAGCCCTCAGGGACAGGGGAAAGCTTTCTTT.

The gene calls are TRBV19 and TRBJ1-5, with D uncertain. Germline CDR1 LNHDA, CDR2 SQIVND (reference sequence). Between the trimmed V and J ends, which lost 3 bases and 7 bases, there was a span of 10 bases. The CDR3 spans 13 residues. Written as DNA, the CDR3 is TGTGCCAGTAGTATGCCGGGATACCAGCCCCAGCATTTT. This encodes CASSMPGYQPQHF.

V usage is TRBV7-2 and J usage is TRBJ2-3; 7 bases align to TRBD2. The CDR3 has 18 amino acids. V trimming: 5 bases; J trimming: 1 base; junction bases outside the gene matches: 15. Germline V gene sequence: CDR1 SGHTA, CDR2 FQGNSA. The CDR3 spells CASSRGAMAGRGTDTQYF. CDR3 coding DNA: TGTGCCAGCAGCCGGGGAGCGATGGCTGGGAGGGGCACAGATACGCAGTATTTT.

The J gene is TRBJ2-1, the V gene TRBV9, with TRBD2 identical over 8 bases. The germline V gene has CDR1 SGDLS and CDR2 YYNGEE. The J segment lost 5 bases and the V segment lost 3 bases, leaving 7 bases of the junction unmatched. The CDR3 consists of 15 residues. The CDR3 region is CASSASGRSHNEQFF. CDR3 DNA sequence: TGTGCCAGCAGCGCCAGCGGGAGATCCCACAATGAGCAGTTCTTC.